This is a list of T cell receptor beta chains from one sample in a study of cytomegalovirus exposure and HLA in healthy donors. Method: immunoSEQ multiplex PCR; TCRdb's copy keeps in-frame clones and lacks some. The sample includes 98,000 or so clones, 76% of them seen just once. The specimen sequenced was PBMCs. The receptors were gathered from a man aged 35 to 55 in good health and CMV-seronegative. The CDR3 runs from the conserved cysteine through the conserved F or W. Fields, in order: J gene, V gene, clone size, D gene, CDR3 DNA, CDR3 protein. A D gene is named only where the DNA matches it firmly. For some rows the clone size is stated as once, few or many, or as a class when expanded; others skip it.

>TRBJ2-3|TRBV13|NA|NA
TGTGCCAGCAGCTCGTCTAGCACAGATACGCAGTATTTT
CASSSSSTDTQYF
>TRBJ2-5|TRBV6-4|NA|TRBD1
TGTGCCAGCAGTGACGGGGACAGGTGTTGTGGGACCCAGTACTTC
CASSDGDRCCGTQYF
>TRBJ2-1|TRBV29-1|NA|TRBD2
TGCAGCGCCCGCCAGAGGGGCGGGGGATACAATGAGCAGTTCTTC
CSARQRGGGYNEQFF
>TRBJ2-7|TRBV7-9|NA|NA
TGTGCCAGCAGCATCGGGGGGCTCTACGAGCAGTGCTTC
CASSIGGLYEQCF
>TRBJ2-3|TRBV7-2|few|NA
TGTGCCAGCAGCTTTGGGGCCGGACCGGTGAGTGGCACAGATACGCAGTATTTT
CASSFGAGPVSGTDTQYF
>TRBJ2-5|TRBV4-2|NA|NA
TGTGCCAGCAGCCAAGATGATCATAGTAGAGAGACCCAGTACTTC
CASSQDDHSRETQYF
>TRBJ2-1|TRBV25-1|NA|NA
TGTGCCAGCAGTGAATACAGGAGGGGATCCTACAATGAGCAGTTCTTC
CASSEYRRGSYNEQFF
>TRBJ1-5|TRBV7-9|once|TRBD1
TGTGCCAGCAGCTTTGGACAGGGGAGTCAGCCCCAGCATTTT
CASSFGQGSQPQHF
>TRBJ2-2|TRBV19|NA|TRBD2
TGTGCCAGTGCACTAGCGGGATACACCGGGGAGCTGTTTTTT
CASALAGYTGELFF
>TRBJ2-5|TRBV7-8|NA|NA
TGTGCCAGCAGCCACAGGACAGTCCAACCGACCCAGTACTTC
CASSHRTVQPTQYF
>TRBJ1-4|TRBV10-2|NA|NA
TGCGCCAGCAAGAACCAGACAACTAATGAAAAACTGTTTTTT
CASKNQTTNEKLFF
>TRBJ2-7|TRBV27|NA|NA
TGTGCCAGCAGTCACGACAGTGCGTATAACTCCTACGAGCAGTACTTC
CASSHDSAYNSYEQYF
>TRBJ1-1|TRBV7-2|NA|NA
TGTGCCAGCAGCTCGCGGAGCCTAATGAACACTGAAGCTTTCTTT
CASSSRSLMNTEAFF
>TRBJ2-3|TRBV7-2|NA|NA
TGTGCCAGCAGCTTAGTGAGCCGGGGGGCCGGGATCGCAGATACGCAGTATTTT
CASSLVSRGAGIADTQYF
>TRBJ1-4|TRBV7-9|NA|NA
TGTGCCAGCAGCTTAGGTTTTATGGTGGCAGCTAATGAAAAACTGTTTTTT
CASSLGFMVAANEKLFF
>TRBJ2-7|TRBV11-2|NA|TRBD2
TGTGCCAGCAGACCGGTGGGGGGGAGGGTATCTTACGAGCAGTACTTC
CASRPVGGRVSYEQYF
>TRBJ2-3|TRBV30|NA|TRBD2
TGTGCCTGGAGAAGCGGGGGCACAGATACGCAGTATTTT
CAWRSGGTDTQYF
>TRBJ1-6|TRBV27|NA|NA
TGTGCCAGCAGTTTACCAGGGATGAATTCACCCCTCCACTTT
CASSLPGMNSPLHF
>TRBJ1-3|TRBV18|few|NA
TGTGCCAGCTCACCAGAGGGTACCGGAAACACCATATATTTT
CASSPEGTGNTIYF
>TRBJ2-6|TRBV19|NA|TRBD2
TGTGCCAGTAGTATAGCGGGAGGCTTACGCTCTGGGGCCAACGTCCTGACTTTC
CASSIAGGLRSGANVLTF
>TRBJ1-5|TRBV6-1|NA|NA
TGTGCCAGCAGTGAAGTTTCTAATAGCAATCAGCCCCAGCATTTT
CASSEVSNSNQPQHF
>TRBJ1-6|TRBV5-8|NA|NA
TGTGCCAGCAGCTTGGTTGGGACACTGAATATATATTCACCCCTCCACTTT
CASSLVGTLNIYSPLHF
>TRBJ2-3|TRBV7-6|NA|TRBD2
TGTGCCAGCAGCCCTAGACTAGCGGCTAGCACAGATACGCAGTATTTT
CASSPRLAASTDTQYF
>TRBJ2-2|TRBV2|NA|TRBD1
TGTGCCAGCAGTCGGGACAGGGGACGCACCGGGGAGCTGTTTTTT
CASSRDRGRTGELFF
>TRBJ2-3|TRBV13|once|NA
TGTGCCAGCAGCCAAGGGGTGGGTACAGATACGCAGTATTTT
CASSQGVGTDTQYF
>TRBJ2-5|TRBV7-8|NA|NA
TGTGCCAGCAGCTTGACTAAAGAGACCCAGTACTTC
CASSLTKETQYF
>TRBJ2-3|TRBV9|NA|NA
TGTGCCAGCACCCCCTCTAGATCGACGCAGTATTTT
CASTPSRSTQYF
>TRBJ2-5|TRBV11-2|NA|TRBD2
TGTGCCAGCAGCTATATAGCGGGTGGCGTGACCCAGTACTTC
CASSYIAGGVTQYF
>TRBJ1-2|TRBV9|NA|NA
TGTGCCAGCAGCGTCGGACAAAAAGACTATGGCTACACCTTC
CASSVGQKDYGYTF
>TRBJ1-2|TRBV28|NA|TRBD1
TGTGCCAGCAGGCCGGGACAGGGGGCCTATGGCTACACCTTC
CASRPGQGAYGYTF
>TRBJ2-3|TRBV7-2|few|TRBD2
TGTGCCAGCAGCTTAGCTTGGGCGGGAGGAGCAGATACGCAGTATTTT
CASSLAWAGGADTQYF
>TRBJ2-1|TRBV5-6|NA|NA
TGTGCCAGCAGCTTGTTTCGGGAGACTGAGCAGTTCTTC
CASSLFRETEQFF
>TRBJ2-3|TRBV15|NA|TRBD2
TGTGCCACCAGCAGGTCAAGCGGGGGGCCTAGCACAGATACGCAGTATTTT
CATSRSSGGPSTDTQYF
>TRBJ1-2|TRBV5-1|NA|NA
TGCGCCAGCAGCCCGTCGGGAACCAACTATGGCTACACCTTC
CASSPSGTNYGYTF
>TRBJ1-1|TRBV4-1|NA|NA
TGCGCCAGCAGCCAATTAAGGGGGAGGAACACTGAAGCTTTCTTT
CASSQLRGRNTEAFF
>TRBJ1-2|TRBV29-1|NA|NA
TGCAGCGCTGCGGGGGGGAACTATGGCTACACCTTC
CSAAGGNYGYTF
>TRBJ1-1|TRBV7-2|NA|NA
TGTGCCAGCAGCTTAGTCGGGAGGAACACTGAAGCTTTCTTT
CASSLVGRNTEAFF
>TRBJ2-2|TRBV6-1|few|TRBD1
TGTGCCTGCAGGGGGCCCTTGAACACCGGGGAGCTGTTTTTT
CACRGPLNTGELFF
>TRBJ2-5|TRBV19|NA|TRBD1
TGTGCCAGTAGTTCCGACAGGGAAGAGACCCAGTACTTC
CASSSDREETQYF
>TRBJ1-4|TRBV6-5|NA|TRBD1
TGTGCCAGCAGGGAGGACAGGGGGCGGGAAAAACTGTTTTTT
CASREDRGREKLFF
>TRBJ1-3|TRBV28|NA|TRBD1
TGTGCCAGCAGTACCCGGACAGGGCGCTCTGGAAACACCATATATTTT
CASSTRTGRSGNTIYF
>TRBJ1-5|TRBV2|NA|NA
TGTGCCAGCAGTGTAGCCCGCGATCAGCCCCAGCATTTT
CASSVARDQPQHF
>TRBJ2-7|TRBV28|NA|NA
TGTGCCAGCGTTCTGTACGAGCAGTACTTC
CASVLYEQYF
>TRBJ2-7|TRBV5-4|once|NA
TGTGCCAGCAGTTCCGGACTAAGCTCCTACGAGCAGTACTTC
CASSSGLSSYEQYF
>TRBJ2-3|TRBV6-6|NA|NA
TGTGCCAGCAGCCTCCTACCCCAGGGCCAATCAGATACGCAGTATTTT
CASSLLPQGQSDTQYF
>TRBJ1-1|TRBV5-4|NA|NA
TGTGCCAGCAGCCCTACCACAGGGATAATTAACGCTGAAGCTTTCTTT
CASSPTTGIINAEAFF
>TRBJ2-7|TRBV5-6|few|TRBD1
TGTGCCAGCAGCTTGGGCAGGGGGCGAGAATCCGAGCAGTACTTC
CASSLGRGRESEQYF
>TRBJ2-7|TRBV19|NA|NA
TGTGCCAGTAGTATAGTCTTTAGCTCCTACGAGCAGTACTTC
CASSIVFSSYEQYF
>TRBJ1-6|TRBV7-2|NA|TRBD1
TGTGCCAGCAGCCTACAGGGGGAATATTCACCCCTCCACTTT
CASSLQGEYSPLHF
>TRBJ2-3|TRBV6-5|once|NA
TGTGCCAGCAGTTACTCTGCGGGGAGGGGGGCAGATACGCAGTATTTT
CASSYSAGRGADTQYF
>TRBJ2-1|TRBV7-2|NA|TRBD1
TGTGCCATTGGGGGGGACAGGGTCTACAATGAGCAGTTCTTC
CAIGGDRVYNEQFF
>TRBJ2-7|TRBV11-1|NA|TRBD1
TGTGCCAGCAGCTTACGGCCTCTACAGGGGGCGGCCCCATACGAGCAGTACTTC
CASSLRPLQGAAPYEQYF